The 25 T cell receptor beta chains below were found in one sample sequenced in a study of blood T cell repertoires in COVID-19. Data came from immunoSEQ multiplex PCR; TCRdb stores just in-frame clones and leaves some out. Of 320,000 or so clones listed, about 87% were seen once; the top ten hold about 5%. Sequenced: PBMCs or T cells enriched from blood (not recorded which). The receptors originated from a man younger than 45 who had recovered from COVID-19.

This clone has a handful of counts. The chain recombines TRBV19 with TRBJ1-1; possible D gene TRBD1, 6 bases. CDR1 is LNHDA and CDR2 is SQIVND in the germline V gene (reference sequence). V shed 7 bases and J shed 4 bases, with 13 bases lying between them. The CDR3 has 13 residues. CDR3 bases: TGTGCCAGTAACCTACAGGGAACCACTGAAGCTTTCTTT. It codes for CASNLQGTTEAFF.

CDR3 loop: CASSTTGGVTEAFF. CDR3 DNA sequence: TGTGCCAGCAGCACGACAGGGGGCGTCACTGAAGCTTTCTTT. The V call is TRBV7-9, the J call TRBJ1-1, with 10 bases that match TRBD1. This CDR3 comprises 14 residues. V lost 5 bases, J lost 4 bases, and 4 bases stayed unmatched. Germline CDR1 is SEHNR and CDR2 is FQNEAQ (reference sequence).

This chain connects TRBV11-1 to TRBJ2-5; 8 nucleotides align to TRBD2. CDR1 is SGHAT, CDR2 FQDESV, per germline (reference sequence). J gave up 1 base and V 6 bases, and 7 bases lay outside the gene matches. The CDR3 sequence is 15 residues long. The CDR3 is CASSGLRGGQETQYF. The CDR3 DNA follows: TGTGCCAGCAGTGGCCTCCGGGGGGGCCAAGAGACCCAGTACTTC.

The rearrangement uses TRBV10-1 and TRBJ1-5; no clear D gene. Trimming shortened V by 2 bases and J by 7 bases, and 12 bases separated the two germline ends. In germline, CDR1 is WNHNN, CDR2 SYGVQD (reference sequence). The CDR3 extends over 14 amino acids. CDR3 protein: CASSEMAFNQPQHF. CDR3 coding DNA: TGCGCCAGCAGTGAGATGGCCTTCAACCAGCCCCAGCATTTT.

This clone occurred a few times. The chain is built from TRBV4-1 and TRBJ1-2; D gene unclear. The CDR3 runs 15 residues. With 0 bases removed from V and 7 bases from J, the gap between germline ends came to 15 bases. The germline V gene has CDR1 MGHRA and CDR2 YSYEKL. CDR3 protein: CASSQDPELWSGYTF. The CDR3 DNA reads TGCGCCAGCAGCCAAGACCCTGAATTGTGGAGTGGCTACACCTTC.

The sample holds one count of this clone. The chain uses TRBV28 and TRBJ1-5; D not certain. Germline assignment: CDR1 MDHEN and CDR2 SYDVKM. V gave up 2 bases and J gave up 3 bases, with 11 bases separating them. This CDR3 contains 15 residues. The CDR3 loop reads CASSLTGIVNQPQHF. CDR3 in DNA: TGTGCCAGCAGTTTAACCGGGATTGTCAATCAGCCCCAGCATTTT.

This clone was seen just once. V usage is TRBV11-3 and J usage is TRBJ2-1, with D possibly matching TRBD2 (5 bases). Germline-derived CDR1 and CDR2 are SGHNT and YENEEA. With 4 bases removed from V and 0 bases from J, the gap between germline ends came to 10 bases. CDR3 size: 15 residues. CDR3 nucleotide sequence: TGTGCCAGCAGCTACTCGGCGGGCTCCTACAATGAGCAGTTCTTC. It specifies CASSYSAGSYNEQFF.

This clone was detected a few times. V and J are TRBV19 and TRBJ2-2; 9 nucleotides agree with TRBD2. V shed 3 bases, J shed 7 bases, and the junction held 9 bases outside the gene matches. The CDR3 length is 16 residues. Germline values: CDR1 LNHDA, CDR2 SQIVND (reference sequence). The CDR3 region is CASSIASGASGGELFF. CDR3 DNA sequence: TGTGCCAGTAGTATCGCTAGCGGGGCGTCTGGCGGGGAGCTGTTTTTT.

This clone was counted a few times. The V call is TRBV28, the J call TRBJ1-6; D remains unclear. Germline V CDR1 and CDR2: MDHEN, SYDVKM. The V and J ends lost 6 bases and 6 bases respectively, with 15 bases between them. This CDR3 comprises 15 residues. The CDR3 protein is CASSPTLGSNSPLHF. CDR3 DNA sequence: TGTGCCAGCAGCCCGACTTTGGGTTCTAATTCACCCCTCCACTTT.

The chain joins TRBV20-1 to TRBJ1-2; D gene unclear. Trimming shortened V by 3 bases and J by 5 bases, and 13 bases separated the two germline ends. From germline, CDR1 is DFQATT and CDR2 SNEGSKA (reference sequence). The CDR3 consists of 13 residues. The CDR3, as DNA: TGCAGTGCTAGTGTCGGCAGAGGATATGGCTACACCTTC. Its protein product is CSASVGRGYGYTF.

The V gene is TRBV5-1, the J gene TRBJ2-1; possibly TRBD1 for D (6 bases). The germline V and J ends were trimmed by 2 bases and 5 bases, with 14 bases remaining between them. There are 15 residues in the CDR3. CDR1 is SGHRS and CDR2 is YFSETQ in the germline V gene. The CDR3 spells CASSFDRPSHNEQFF. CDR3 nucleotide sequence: TGCGCCAGCAGCTTCGACAGGCCCAGTCACAATGAGCAGTTCTTC.

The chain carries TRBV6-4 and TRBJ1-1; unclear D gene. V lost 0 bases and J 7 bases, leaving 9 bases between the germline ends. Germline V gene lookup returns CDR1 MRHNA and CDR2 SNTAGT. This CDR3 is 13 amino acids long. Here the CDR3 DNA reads TGTGCCAGCAGTGACTCGATAGAGAGTGAAGCTTTCTTT. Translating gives CASSDSIESEAFF.

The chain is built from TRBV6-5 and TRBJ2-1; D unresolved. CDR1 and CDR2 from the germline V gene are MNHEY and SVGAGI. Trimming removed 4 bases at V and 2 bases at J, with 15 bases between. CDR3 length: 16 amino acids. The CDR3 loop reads CASSFGSSSPYNEQFF. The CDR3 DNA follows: TGTGCCAGCAGTTTTGGTTCTAGTAGCCCCTACAATGAGCAGTTCTTC.

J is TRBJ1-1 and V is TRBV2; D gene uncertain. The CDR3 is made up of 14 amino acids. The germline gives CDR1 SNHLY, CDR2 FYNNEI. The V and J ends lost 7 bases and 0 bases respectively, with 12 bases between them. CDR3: CASILEDVNTEAFF. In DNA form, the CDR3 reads TGTGCCAGCATCCTAGAAGACGTGAACACTGAAGCTTTCTTT.

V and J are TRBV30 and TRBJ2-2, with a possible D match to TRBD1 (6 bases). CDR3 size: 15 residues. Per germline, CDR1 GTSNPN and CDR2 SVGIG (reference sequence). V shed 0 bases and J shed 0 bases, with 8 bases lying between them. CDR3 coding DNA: TGTGCCTGGAGTGTTAGGGGGTCGAACACCGGGGAGCTGTTTTTT. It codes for CAWSVRGSNTGELFF.

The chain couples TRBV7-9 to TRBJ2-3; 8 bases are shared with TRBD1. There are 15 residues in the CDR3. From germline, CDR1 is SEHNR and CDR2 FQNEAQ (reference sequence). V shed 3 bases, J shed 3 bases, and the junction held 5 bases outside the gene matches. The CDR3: CASSFMDRVTDTQYF. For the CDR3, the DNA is TGTGCCAGCAGCTTTATGGACAGGGTGACAGATACGCAGTATTTT.

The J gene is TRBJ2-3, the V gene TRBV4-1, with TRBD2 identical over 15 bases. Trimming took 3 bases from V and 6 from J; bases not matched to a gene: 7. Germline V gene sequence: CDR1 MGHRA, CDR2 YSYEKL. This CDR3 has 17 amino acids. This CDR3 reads CASSQGLAGGLTDTQYF. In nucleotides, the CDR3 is TGCGCCAGCAGCCAGGGACTAGCGGGGGGCCTCACGGATACGCAGTATTTT.

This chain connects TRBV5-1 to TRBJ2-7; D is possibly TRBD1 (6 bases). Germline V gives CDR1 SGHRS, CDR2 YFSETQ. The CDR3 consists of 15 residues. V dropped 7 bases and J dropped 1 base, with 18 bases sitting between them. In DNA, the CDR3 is TGCGCCAGCCGCGCTTGGGGCGACAGGTCCTACGAGCAGTACTTC. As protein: CASRAWGDRSYEQYF.

The CDR3 DNA is TGTGCCAGCTTGGCCGCCGAGACCCAGTACTTC. Translated: CASLAAETQYF. The chain carries TRBV2 and TRBJ2-5; no clear D gene. Trimming took 8 bases from V and 5 from J, leaving 9 bases between them. The CDR3 runs to 11 residues. Germline V gene lookup returns CDR1 SNHLY and CDR2 FYNNEI.

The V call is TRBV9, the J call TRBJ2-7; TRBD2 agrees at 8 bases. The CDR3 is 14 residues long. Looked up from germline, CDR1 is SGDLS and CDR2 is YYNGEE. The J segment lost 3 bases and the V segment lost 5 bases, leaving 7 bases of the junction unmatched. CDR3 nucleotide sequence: TGTGCCAGCAGTCCTGGGGCGGGGGGCTACGAGCAGTACTTC. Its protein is CASSPGAGGYEQYF.

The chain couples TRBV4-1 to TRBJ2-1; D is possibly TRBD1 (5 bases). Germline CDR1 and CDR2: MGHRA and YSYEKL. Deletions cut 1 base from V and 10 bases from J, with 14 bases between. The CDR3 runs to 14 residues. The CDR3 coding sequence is TGCGCCAGCAGCCAAGCAGGCAGGAGACAGGAGCAGTTCTTC. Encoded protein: CASSQAGRRQEQFF.

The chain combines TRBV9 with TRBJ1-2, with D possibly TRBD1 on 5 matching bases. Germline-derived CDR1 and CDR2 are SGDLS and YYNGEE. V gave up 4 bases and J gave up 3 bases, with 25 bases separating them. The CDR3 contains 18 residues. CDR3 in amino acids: CASSHQGVRRQLYYGYTF. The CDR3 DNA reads TGTGCCAGCAGCCACCAGGGCGTCCGGCGACAGTTGTACTATGGCTACACCTTC. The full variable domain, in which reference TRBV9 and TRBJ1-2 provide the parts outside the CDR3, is DSGVTQTPKHLITATGQRVTLRCSPRSGDLSVYWYQQSLDQGLQFLIQYYNGEERAKGNILERFSAQQFPDLHSELNLSSLELGDSALYFCASSHQGVRRQLYYGYTFGSGTRLTVV.

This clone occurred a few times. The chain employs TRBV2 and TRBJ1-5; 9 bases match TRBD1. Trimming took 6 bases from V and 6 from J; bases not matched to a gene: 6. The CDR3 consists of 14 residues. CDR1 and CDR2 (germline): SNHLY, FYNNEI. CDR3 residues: CASSGTGGGQPQHF. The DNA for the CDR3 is TGTGCCAGCAGCGGTACAGGGGGCGGTCAGCCCCAGCATTTT.

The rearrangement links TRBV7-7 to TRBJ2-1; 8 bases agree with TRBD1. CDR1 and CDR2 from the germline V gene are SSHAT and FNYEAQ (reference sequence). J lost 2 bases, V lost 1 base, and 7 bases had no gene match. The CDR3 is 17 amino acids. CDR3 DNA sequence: TGTGCCAGCAGCTTAGTGTTCGGGACAGGACCCTACAATGAGCAGTTCTTC. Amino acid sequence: CASSLVFGTGPYNEQFF.

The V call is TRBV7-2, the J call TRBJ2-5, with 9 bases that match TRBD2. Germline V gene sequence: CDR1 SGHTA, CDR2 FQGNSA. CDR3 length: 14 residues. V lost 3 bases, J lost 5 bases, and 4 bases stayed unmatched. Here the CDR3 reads CASSLAGLAETQYF. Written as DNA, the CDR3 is TGTGCCAGCAGCTTGGCGGGACTAGCTGAGACCCAGTACTTC.